This T cell receptor (beta chain) is drawn from a study of cytomegalovirus exposure and HLA in healthy donors. Study-wide findings and caveats: In a later analysis, at a false discovery rate of 0.05, 17,000 or so TCR beta sequences were associated with HLA alleles. The listing of roughly 160 TCR beta chains classed them as cytomegalovirus-associated.

The PCR used 60 Vbeta and 13 Jbeta primers. The method was immunoSEQ multiplex PCR; TCRdb's version includes in-frame clones alone and lacks a portion of them. The table lists around 20,000 clones, less than 85% of them singletons, with roughly 23% in the top ten. As for this clone: Its antigen is unidentified.

The study sampled nominally healthy donors, though unrecorded immune exposures were likely. The CDR3 is 15 residues long. Germline CDR1 reads KGHSH; CDR2 reads LQKENI. V dropped 3 bases and J dropped 5 bases, with 13 bases sitting between them. The receptor's source is a human donor in good health. The chain combines TRBV18 with TRBJ1-4; D unclear. Sequenced material: PBMCs. The CDR3 bases are TGTGCCAGCTCACCCCCCCGACTTGGGAATGAAAAACTGTTTTTT. Protein: CASSPPRLGNEKLFF.